This T cell receptor (beta chain) was identified in a study of OX40 agonist ivuxolimab in advanced cancers. Overall study findings and caveats: Mean expanded clone counts were higher in CD8+ than CD4+ T cells.

Deletions cut 2 bases from V and 2 bases from J, with 10 bases between. The CDR3 totals 14 residues. Per germline, CDR1 LNHDA and CDR2 SQIVND (reference sequence). Measured with immunoSEQ multiplex PCR; TCRdb has only the in-frame clones, and not every one. The data contain about 55,000 clones, around 85% of them seen just once; the ten biggest clones take up roughly 13%. A history of autoimmune disease or systemic immunosuppression excluded patients. For this clone: Its antigen is currently unknown.

This sample comprised CD4+ or CD8+ T cells sorted from blood, obtained in a trial of the OX40 agonist ivuxolimab. The chain couples TRBV19 to TRBJ2-7; D gene uncertain. The TCR was taken from an adult with an advanced solid tumor such as melanoma, head and neck, liver or kidney cancer. The CDR3 loop reads CASSISRQAYEQYF. CDR3 nucleotides: TGTGCCAGTAGTATATCCAGACAAGCCTACGAGCAGTACTTC.